The 9 T cell receptor beta chains listed next were all sequenced from one sample in a study of cytomegalovirus exposure and HLA in healthy donors. The PCR used 60 Vbeta and 13 Jbeta primers. Here immunoSEQ multiplex PCR was the method, and the copy in TCRdb shows in-frame clones only, minus some. This table holds about 82,000 clones, roughly 80% found once. The sample taken for sequencing was PBMCs. These receptors all come from a woman between 50 and 59 years old in good health and CMV-seropositive.

The rearrangement links TRBV9 to TRBJ2-2; D not resolved. CDR3 length: 14 amino acids. Trimming shortened V by 4 bases and J by 4 bases, and 11 bases separated the two germline ends. The germline V gene encodes CDR1 SGDLS and CDR2 YYNGEE. This chain's CDR3 is CASSPSHGTGELFF. CDR3 in DNA: TGTGCCAGCAGCCCGAGTCACGGCACCGGGGAGCTGTTTTTT.

The chain couples TRBV11-2 to TRBJ2-7; TRBD1 agrees at 9 bases. Germline CDR1 SGHAT, CDR2 FQNNGV. V shed 2 bases, J shed 4 bases, and the junction held 3 bases outside the gene matches. The CDR3 sequence is 14 residues long. In DNA form, the CDR3 reads TGTGCCAGCAGCTTAAGACAGGGGGGTTACGAGCAGTACTTC. It encodes CASSLRQGGYEQYF.

The chain is built from TRBV27 and TRBJ1-2, with D perhaps matching TRBD1 (6 bases). The CDR3 has 12 residues. Germline-derived CDR1 and CDR2 are MNHEY and SMNVEV (reference sequence). With 4 bases removed from V and 4 bases from J, the gap between germline ends came to 7 bases. The CDR3 bases are TGTGCCAGCAGTTCAGGGGTCTATGGCTACACCTTC. Translation: CASSSGVYGYTF.

The CDR3 sequence: CASSVFEASNSPLHF. CDR3 in DNA: TGCGCCAGCAGCGTCTTCGAGGCATCTAATTCACCCCTCCACTTT. The rearrangement uses TRBV5-1 and TRBJ1-6, with D unresolved. V lost 4 bases, J lost 6 bases, and 14 bases lay in between. The germline V gene encodes CDR1 SGHRS and CDR2 YFSETQ. The CDR3 runs to 15 residues.

The chain links TRBV6-1 to TRBJ2-7, with TRBD1 matching 9 bases. CDR1 is MNHNS and CDR2 is SASEGT in the germline V gene. CDR3 length: 14 residues. The V gene end was trimmed by 6 bases and the J gene end by 7 bases; junction bases not matched to a gene: 10. CDR3 sequence: CASSGQGILFEQYF. Written as DNA, the CDR3 is TGTGCCAGCAGCGGACAGGGGATACTCTTTGAGCAGTACTTC.

The rearrangement joins TRBV14 to TRBJ1-2; 8 bases align to TRBD1. V lost 4 bases and J lost 2; bases outside the gene matches: 6. Germline-derived CDR1 and CDR2 are SGHDN and FVKESK. The CDR3 runs to 15 residues. CDR3 bases: TGTGCCAGCAGCCGAACGGGACAGGCAAACTATGGCTACACCTTC. It codes for CASSRTGQANYGYTF.

The chain has TRBV9 and TRBJ2-1; 7 bases align to TRBD2. Germline lookup yields CDR1 SGDLS and CDR2 YYNGEE. The CDR3 has 14 amino acids. V lost 0 bases to trimming and J lost 7 bases; unmatched junction nucleotides: 4. The CDR3 bases are TGTGCCAGCAGCGTAGCGCGGGAGCGGAATGAGCAGTTCTTC. As protein: CASSVARERNEQFF.

This clone occurred a few times. This chain links TRBV2 with TRBJ1-5; D remains ambiguous. The germline CDR1 and CDR2 sequences are SNHLY and FYNNEI. V lost 1 base to trimming and J lost 1 base, with 5 bases between them. This CDR3 comprises 14 residues. The CDR3 reads CASSEEHSNQPQHF. In DNA, the CDR3 is TGTGCCAGCAGTGAAGAACACAGCAATCAGCCCCAGCATTTT.

This clone showed up just once. This chain joins TRBV5-1 and TRBJ1-4, with D maybe TRBD1 (5 bases). Trimming left V 5 bases short and J 0 bases short, with 11 bases between. Germline loops: CDR1 SGHRS, CDR2 YFSETQ. The CDR3 has 15 residues. The chain's CDR3 is CASSGATPTNEKLFF. DNA of the CDR3: TGCGCCAGCAGTGGGGCCACACCAACTAATGAAAAACTGTTTTTT.